This passage covers 12 T cell receptor beta chains from one sample sequenced in a study of OX40 agonist ivuxolimab in advanced cancers. The repertoire was sequenced with immunoSEQ multiplex PCR; TCRdb's copy has only in-frame clones and lacks some. The table records approximately 78,000 clones, 88% of them present only once. The sample was CD4+ or CD8+ T cells sorted from blood, taken in a trial of the OX40 agonist ivuxolimab. These receptors all stem from an adult with an advanced solid tumor such as melanoma, head and neck, liver or kidney cancer.

This clone was found once. V gene TRBV21-1 combines with J gene TRBJ1-2. TRBV21-1 is an annotated pseudogene. The CDR3 length is 18 residues. The CDR3 nucleotides read TGTGCCAGCAGCAAAGTAGGGCTAGCCGCGGCGGAAACGTATGGCTACACCTTC. As protein: CASSKVGLAAAETYGYTF.

V and J are TRBV19 and TRBJ1-4, with D uncertain. The CDR3 contains 14 residues. The germline V gene encodes CDR1 LNHDA and CDR2 SQIVND (reference sequence). Trimming left V 3 bases short and J 3 bases short, with 8 bases between. The CDR3, as DNA: TGTGCCAGTAGTATGGTGGTCTCTAATGAAAAACTGTTTTTT. Its protein product is CASSMVVSNEKLFF.

This clone was seen a handful of times. This chain uses TRBV7-9 with TRBJ2-3; 7 bases map to TRBD2. In germline, CDR1 is SEHNR, CDR2 FQNEAQ (reference sequence). V trimming: 8 bases; J trimming: 2 bases; junction bases outside the gene matches: 7. The CDR3 spans 14 residues. The CDR3, as DNA: TGTGCCAGCGGGGCTAGCGGAAACACAGATACGCAGTATTTT. Amino acid sequence: CASGASGNTDTQYF.

This clone was picked up a small number of times. V is TRBV4-2 and J is TRBJ1-1, with a weak D call TRBD1 (6 bases). V lost 5 bases to trimming and J lost 7 bases, with 14 bases between them. The CDR3 runs to 13 residues. Germline CDR1 LGHNA, CDR2 YNFKEQ. Here the CDR3 reads CASSYRQEDEAFF. In DNA, the CDR3 is TGTGCCAGCAGCTATAGACAGGAGGATGAAGCTTTCTTT.

V gene TRBV15 combines with J gene TRBJ2-7, with D perhaps matching TRBD1 (5 bases). Germline loops: CDR1 LNHNV, CDR2 YYDKDF (reference sequence). The CDR3 loop spans 13 amino acids. V was shortened by 3 bases and J by 3 bases, with 9 bases between the two germline ends. DNA for the CDR3: TGTGCCACCAGCAGGGACACCTACTACGAGCAGTACTTC. Translation gives CATSRDTYYEQYF.

The V call is TRBV9, the J call TRBJ1-5; the D is unclear. V was clipped by 1 base and J by 6 bases, with 29 bases between them. The CDR3 spans 20 residues. CDR1 and CDR2 from the germline V gene are SGDLS and YYNGEE. The CDR3 loop reads CASSVRLRRLDKGGFQPQHF. The CDR3 DNA follows: TGTGCCAGCAGCGTAAGGTTAAGGAGACTAGACAAGGGAGGGTTTCAGCCCCAGCATTTT.

This chain uses TRBV5-1 with TRBJ1-1; 11 bases align to TRBD1. V lost 3 bases to trimming and J lost 0 bases; unmatched junction nucleotides: 7. This CDR3 comprises 17 residues. In germline, CDR1 is SGHRS, CDR2 YFSETQ. The CDR3 sequence is CASSSGQGALMNTEAFF. The CDR3 nucleotides are TGCGCCAGCAGCTCTGGACAGGGGGCATTGATGAACACTGAAGCTTTCTTT.

The chain links TRBV5-1 to TRBJ2-5; 9 positions agree with TRBD2. There are 15 residues in the CDR3. The V segment lost 2 bases and the J segment 5 bases; nucleotides outside the gene matches: 7. CDR1 and CDR2 (germline): SGHRS, YFSETQ. CDR3 sequence (DNA): TGCGCCAGCAGCTTCGAGCGGGGGGCCGGGGAGACCCAGTACTTC. This sequence encodes CASSFERGAGETQYF. Looking up the rest from reference TRBV5-1 and TRBJ2-5 gives the full variable domain: KAGVTQTPRYLIKTRGQQVTLSCSPISGHRSVSWYQQTPGQGLQFLFEYFSETQRNKGNFPGRFSGRQFSNSRSEMNVSTLELGDSALYLCASSFERGAGETQYFGPGTRLLVL.

This sequence joins TRBV11-2 and TRBJ2-3, with TRBD2 identical over 7 bases. V was clipped by 2 bases and J by 5 bases; unmatched bases: 16. There are 18 residues in the CDR3. Germline lookup yields CDR1 SGHAT and CDR2 FQNNGV. As DNA, the CDR3 is TGTGCCAGCAGCTTAATCGGGAGCACGGGAGGAGGAATAGATACGCAGTATTTT. It encodes CASSLIGSTGGGIDTQYF.

The chain joins TRBV19 to TRBJ2-7; D gene uncertain. The germline V and J ends were trimmed by 3 bases and 3 bases, with 9 bases remaining between them. Germline V gene sequence: CDR1 LNHDA, CDR2 SQIVND (reference sequence). The CDR3 loop spans 13 amino acids. The DNA for the CDR3 is TGTGCCAGTAGTATCGGCCCGAACTACGAGCAGTACTTC. Its translation: CASSIGPNYEQYF. The full variable domain, rest sourced from reference TRBV19 and TRBJ2-7, is DGGITQSPKYLFRKEGQNVTLSCEQNLNHDAMYWYRQDPGQGLRLIYYSQIVNDFQKGDIAEGYSVSREKKESFPLTVTSAQKNPTAFYLCASSIGPNYEQYFGPGTRLTVT.

In DNA form, the CDR3 reads TGTGCCAGCAGCTTACTGGGCGGGGGTGGCGAGCAGTACTTC. This codes for CASSLLGGGGEQYF. The chain has TRBV7-9 and TRBJ2-7, with TRBD2 identical over 7 bases. Looked up from germline, CDR1 is SEHNR and CDR2 is FQNEAQ (reference sequence). V trimming: 2 bases; J trimming: 6 bases; junction bases outside the gene matches: 7. This CDR3 spans 14 amino acids.

This sequence joins TRBV30 and TRBJ2-3; D may match TRBD1 or TRBD2 (7 bases each). Germline lookup yields CDR1 GTSNPN and CDR2 SVGIG (reference sequence). Trimming took 8 bases from V and 2 from J, leaving 14 bases between them. The CDR3 runs 13 residues. The CDR3 DNA reads as TGTGCCGGTCAGGGGGGGGCCACAGATACGCAGTATTTT. Translating it yields CAGQGGATDTQYF.